This T cell receptor (beta chain) was profiled in a study of blood T cell repertoires in COVID-19. Study-level background: Whether acute or convalescent, the COVID-19 samples came from the United States, Italy and Spain. Sample material is recorded as cDNA or gDNA derived from T cells, B-cell-depleted T cells, or PBMCs.

In the original workflow: Scientists estimated how many nucleated cells there were by amplifying reference gene primers. Data came from immunoSEQ multiplex PCR; TCRdb stores just in-frame clones and leaves some out. For V, J and clone size, that table is used; D and trimming come from the DNA. Of roughly 40,000 clones in the sample, roughly three quarters were seen once. Looked up from germline, CDR1 is MNHNS and CDR2 is SASEGT. Deletions cut 8 bases from V and 0 bases from J, with 8 bases between. The CDR3 has 12 residues. Source material: peripheral blood. This sequence originates from a man aged 70-80 years with active or convalescent COVID-19. The chain joins TRBV6-1 to TRBJ2-7; D is perhaps TRBD2 (6 bases). CDR3 nucleotide sequence: TGTGCCAGCGGGGGGTACTCCTACGAGCAGTACTTC. This translates into CASGGYSYEQYF.